This entry lists 11 T cell receptor beta chains sequenced from one sample in a study of vaccination and CD4 T cells after COVID-19. Their recognized antigens are unknown. Sequenced with the Oncomine TCR Beta short-read assay was DNA taken from cultured CD4+ T cells. TCRdb reanalysed the PCR reads using MiXCR and keeps one entry per CDR3 protein. The sample lists about 10,000 distinct CDR3 sequences, around 30% seen once, with roughly a tenth in the top ten. Described treatment: approximately nine-day PBMC culture with coronavirus spike peptide pools or control peptides (ViraFEST assay). The sequencing here drew on CD4+ T cells from blood, cultured in vitro, taken after SARS-CoV-2 vaccination. These receptors all stem from a human donor who had recovered from COVID-19.

The gene calls are TRBV20-1 and TRBJ2-1; 10 bases map to TRBD2. The CDR3 loop spans 18 amino acids. Germline CDR1 and CDR2: DFQATT and SNEGSKA (reference sequence). Trimming cost V 5 bases and J 0 bases; bases outside gene matches: 13. The DNA for the CDR3 is TGCAGTGCTCTGGGACTAGCGTTAACCCAAGGCTCCTACAATGAGCAGTTCTTC. Protein product: CSALGLALTQGSYNEQFF.

The chain couples TRBV7-2 to TRBJ2-3; 14 bases map to TRBD2. Trimming at V came to 0 bases and at J to 5 bases, leaving 4 bases not matched to a gene. The CDR3 covers 17 residues. Germline values: CDR1 SGHTA, CDR2 FQGNSA. The CDR3 sequence is CASSLARGLAGVDTQYF. Written as DNA, the CDR3 is TGTGCCAGCAGCTTAGCGCGGGGACTAGCGGGGGTAGATACGCAGTATTTT.

J is TRBJ2-5 and V is TRBV20-1; 9 bases line up with TRBD2. This CDR3 is 15 amino acids long. J was trimmed by 3 bases and V by 0 bases; bases with no gene match: 5. In germline, CDR1 is DFQATT, CDR2 SNEGSKA (reference sequence). CDR3 amino acids: CSARDLRLAEETQYF. CDR3 DNA sequence: TGCAGTGCTAGAGACCTCAGACTAGCGGAAGAGACCCAGTACTTC.

The genes are TRBV7-6 and TRBJ2-1, with a tentative D call TRBD1 (6 bases). Germline lookup yields CDR1 SGHVS and CDR2 FNYEAQ. The CDR3 spans 13 residues. Trimming left V 5 bases short and J 6 bases short, with 11 bases between. As DNA, the CDR3 is TGTGCCAGCAGCCCAGACAGGTTCAATGAGCAGTTCTTC. This translates into CASSPDRFNEQFF.

V is TRBV7-3 and J is TRBJ2-3; perhaps TRBD1 as D (6 bases). The CDR3 spans 13 residues. With 6 bases removed from V and 5 bases from J, the gap between germline ends came to 12 bases. Germline-derived CDR1 and CDR2 are SGHTA and FQGTGA. The CDR3 bases are TGTGCCAGCAGGTCTCAAGGGGGAGATACGCAGTATTTT. Its translation is CASRSQGGDTQYF.

This clonotype was counted a few times. This sequence joins TRBV27 and TRBJ1-5; the D is unclear. The V and J ends lost 5 bases and 0 bases respectively, with 11 bases between them. Germline V lookup: CDR1 MNHEY, CDR2 SMNVEV (reference sequence). The CDR3 consists of 15 residues. CDR3 nucleotides: TGTGCCAGCAGTCCTTCCGGTGGTAGCAATCAGCCCCAGCATTTT. Amino acids: CASSPSGGSNQPQHF.

The chain carries TRBV9 and TRBJ2-7; no reliable D call. V dropped 0 bases and J dropped 2 bases, with 9 bases sitting between them. This CDR3 has 14 residues. CDR1 is SGDLS and CDR2 is YYNGEE in the germline V gene. CDR3 coding DNA: TGTGCCAGCAGCGTAGGGCAGGAGACCTACGAGCAGTACTTC. Translation: CASSVGQETYEQYF.

This chain connects TRBV29-1 to TRBJ1-2, with 9 bases aligning to TRBD1. With 2 bases clipped from V and 6 bases from J, the junction kept 7 bases outside the gene matches. Germline V CDR1 and CDR2: SQVTM, ANQGSEA. This CDR3 has 14 amino acids. The CDR3 loop reads CSVERDRVYDGYTF. DNA for the CDR3: TGCAGCGTTGAAAGGGACAGGGTATATGATGGCTACACCTTC.

As DNA, the CDR3 is TGTGCCAGCAGGCAACCACACCTCGCAGCGGGAGTTCTCGAGCAGTACTTC. Translated, it gives CASRQPHLAAGVLEQYF. The chain carries TRBV6-2 or TRBV6-3 and TRBJ2-7, with 8 bases fitting TRBD2. Trimming took 6 bases from V and 6 from J; bases not matched to a gene: 19. Germline V gene data show CDR1 as MNHEY and CDR2 as SVGEGT. This CDR3 contains 17 residues.

The chain has TRBV20-1 and TRBJ2-2; 8 bases are a match to TRBD2. The junction had 5 bases not matched to a gene; V was cut back by 0 bases and J by 5 bases. Germline assignment: CDR1 DFQATT and CDR2 SNEGSKA (reference sequence). The CDR3 spans 15 residues. The CDR3 DNA reads as TGCAGTGCTAGAGATTCGGGAGGGCCGACCGGGGAGCTGTTTTTT. Encoded protein: CSARDSGGPTGELFF.

This clonotype showed up just a few times. V and J are TRBV15 and TRBJ2-7; TRBD2 agrees at 11 bases. From germline, CDR1 is LNHNV and CDR2 YYDKDF (reference sequence). CDR3 length equals 16 residues. V gave up 1 base and J gave up 6 bases; unmatched junction bases: 8. The CDR3 is CATSRGTSGRKGEQYF. In nucleotides, the CDR3 is TGTGCCACCAGCAGAGGAACTAGCGGGAGAAAGGGCGAGCAGTACTTC.